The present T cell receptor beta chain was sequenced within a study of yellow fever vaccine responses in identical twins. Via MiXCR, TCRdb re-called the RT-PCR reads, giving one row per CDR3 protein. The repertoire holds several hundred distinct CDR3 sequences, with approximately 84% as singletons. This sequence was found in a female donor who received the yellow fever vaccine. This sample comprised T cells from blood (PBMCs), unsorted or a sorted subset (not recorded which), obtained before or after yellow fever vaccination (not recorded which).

CDR3 protein: CASSQVGGNTEAFF. Written as DNA, the CDR3 is TGTGCCAGCAGCCAAGTAGGCGGTAACACTGAAGCTTTCTTT. The chain is built from TRBV3-1 and TRBJ1-1; the D is unclear. The germline gives CDR1 LGHDT, CDR2 YNNKEL (reference sequence). The CDR3 length is 14 residues. The germline V and J ends were trimmed by 1 base and 2 bases, with 8 bases remaining between them.